The rows below give T cell receptor beta chains drawn from one sample of a study of Tregs in tolerant kidney transplant recipients. The repertoire was sequenced with immunoSEQ multiplex PCR; TCRdb's copy has only in-frame clones and lacks some. The data contain 50,000 to 85,000 clones, roughly 92% of them singletons. Sequencing used CD8+ T cells from blood, obtained before the transplant. Source of these receptors: a human donor who received a combined kidney and bone marrow transplant. The conserved cysteine and the conserved F or W are not part of the CDR3 here. Some rows mark clone size as missing; the rest say once, few, many or name a class of expanded clone.

>TRBJ2-5|TRBV4-3|.
ASSQVIEETQY
>TRBJ2-3|TRBV29-1|.
SESAGEADTQY
>TRBJ2-3|TRBV9|.
ASNPGGSGTSTDTQY
>TRBJ2-3|TRBV2|few
ASSNLGPYTDTQY
>TRBJ2-7|TRBV4-1|.
ASSQDGGGASEQY
>TRBJ2-2|TRBV5-6|.
ASSWGAGELF
>TRBJ2-1|TRBV27|.
ASRSSSEQF
>TRBJ1-1|TRBV21-1|.
ASREENTEAF
>TRBJ1-6|TRBV27|.
ASSLSPTGEYSPLH
>TRBJ2-7|TRBV27|.
ASRPGTSGSYEQY
>.|TRBV5-1|.
ASRLGYEQY
>TRBJ2-5|TRBV7-8|.
ASSSLARDSQETQY
>TRBJ2-7|TRBV19|few
ASSTVYSYEQY
>TRBJ2-7|TRBV28|once
ASSFTPYRGLSYEQY
>TRBJ2-4|TRBV4-3|.
ASSQGTQGKNIQY
>TRBJ1-6|TRBV7-2|.
ASSLDSYNSPLH
>TRBJ2-6|TRBV6-1|.
ASSDRGGAGANVLT
>TRBJ2-4|TRBV28|.
ASSSTTIAKNIQY
>TRBJ2-2|TRBV4-1|.
ASSLDPGLEEHGELF
>TRBJ2-6|TRBV6-4|once
ASSDRGPGGANVLT
>TRBJ1-1|TRBV29-1|.
SVVSGKAF
>TRBJ1-1|TRBV7-3|.
ASSQTGENTEAF
>TRBJ1-2|TRBV19|.
ASSTLYYGYT
>TRBJ2-2|TRBV19|.
ASSIASGGYTGELF
>TRBJ1-2|TRBV27|.
ASSPSGIYGYT
>TRBJ2-7|TRBV9|few
ASSVREGTYEQY
>TRBJ1-3|TRBV7-2|.
ASSPGGSGNTIY
>TRBJ1-2|TRBV28|.
ASSFLGLNYGYT
>TRBJ2-3|TRBV9|.
ASSVGGARTDTQY
>TRBJ2-1|TRBV19|few
ASRPLRDNNNEVQF
>TRBJ1-2|TRBV7-9|.
AEDRSYYGYT
>TRBJ2-1|TRBV19|.
ASSIGGGINEQF
>TRBJ2-7|TRBV11-2|.
ASSLVFYEQY
>TRBJ2-1|TRBV4-2|.
ASSQDGTSGSSEQF
>TRBJ1-2|TRBV27|.
ASSWTGRIGYGYT
>TRBJ2-1|TRBV6-1|.
ASSEPPGLSYNEQF
>TRBJ2-3|TRBV9|.
ASSVTTGLTDTQY
>TRBJ2-7|TRBV4-1|.
ASSQGRNTGSYEQY
>TRBJ2-1|TRBV5-8|.
ASSLGGTISYNEQF
>TRBJ1-4|TRBV13|.
ASSGRTGREKLF
>TRBJ2-3|TRBV5-6|few
ASSRGAGASTDTQY
>TRBJ2-5|TRBV7-8|.
ASTPSGRGGETQY
>TRBJ2-5|TRBV14|.
ASSQRWSGGSRRETQY
>TRBJ2-3|TRBV7-9|few
ASSLGLEDTQY
>TRBJ2-1|TRBV4-3|.
ASSLGGGHYEQF
>TRBJ1-5|TRBV4-1|.
ASSLRGEQPQH
>TRBJ1-6|TRBV7-9|.
ASRITGSPNSPLH
>TRBJ1-5|TRBV10-3|once
AISETDNQPQH